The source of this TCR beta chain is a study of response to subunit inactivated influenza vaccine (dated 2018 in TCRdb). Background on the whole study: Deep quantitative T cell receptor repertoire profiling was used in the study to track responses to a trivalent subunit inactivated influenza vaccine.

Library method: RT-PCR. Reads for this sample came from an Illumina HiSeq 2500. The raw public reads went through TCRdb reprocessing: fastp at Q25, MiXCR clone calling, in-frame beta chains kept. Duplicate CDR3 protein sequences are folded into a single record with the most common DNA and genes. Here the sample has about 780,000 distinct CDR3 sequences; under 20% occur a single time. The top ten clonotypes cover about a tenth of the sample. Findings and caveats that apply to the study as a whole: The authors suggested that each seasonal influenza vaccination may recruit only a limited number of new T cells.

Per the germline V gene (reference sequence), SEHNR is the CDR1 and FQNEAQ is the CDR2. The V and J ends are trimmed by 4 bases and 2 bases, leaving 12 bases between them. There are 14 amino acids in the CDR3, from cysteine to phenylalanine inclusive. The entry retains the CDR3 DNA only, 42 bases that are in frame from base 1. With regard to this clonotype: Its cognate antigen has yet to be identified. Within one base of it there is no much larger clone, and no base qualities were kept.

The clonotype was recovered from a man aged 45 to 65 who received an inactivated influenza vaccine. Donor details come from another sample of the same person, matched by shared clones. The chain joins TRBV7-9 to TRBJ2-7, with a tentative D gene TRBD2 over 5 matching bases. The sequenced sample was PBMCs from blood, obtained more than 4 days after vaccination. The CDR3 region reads CASSSPEGTYEQYF. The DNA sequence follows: TGTGCCAGCAGCTCCCCCGAGGGAACCTACGAGCAGTACTTC.